The next 24 T cell receptor beta chains were all read from a single sample in a study of OX40 agonist ivuxolimab in advanced cancers. Method: immunoSEQ multiplex PCR; TCRdb's copy keeps in-frame clones and lacks some. The sample holds about 55,000 clones; roughly nine tenths are singletons and the top ten take 9% to 15%. The starting material was CD4+ or CD8+ T cells sorted from blood, obtained in a trial of the OX40 agonist ivuxolimab. All receptors come from an adult with an advanced solid tumor such as melanoma, head and neck, liver or kidney cancer.

This chain links TRBV27 with TRBJ2-1; 12 bases agree with TRBD2. Germline loops: CDR1 MNHEY, CDR2 SMNVEV (reference sequence). This CDR3 contains 18 residues. V was pared by 5 bases and J by 7 bases, with 15 bases of the junction left unmatched. DNA of the CDR3: TGTGCCAGCAGTGCCGTCCTGACTAGCGGGAGTGGTGGGAATGAGCAGTTCTTC. This gives the protein CASSAVLTSGSGGNEQFF.

The genes are TRBV7-6 and TRBJ2-2; TRBD2 matches 7 bases. Trimming removed 5 bases from V and 1 base from J; junction bases left unmatched: 13. Germline CDR1 reads SGHVS; CDR2 reads FNYEAQ. This CDR3 spans 18 amino acids. This CDR3 reads CASSPRGGSRGNTGELFF. The CDR3 DNA sequence: TGTGCCAGCAGCCCCCGGGGCGGGAGTCGGGGGAACACCGGGGAGCTGTTTTTT.

The rearrangement joins TRBV10-2 to TRBJ2-3; D might be TRBD2 (5 bases). V lost 5 bases and J 0 bases, leaving 12 bases between the germline ends. CDR1 is WSHSY and CDR2 is SAAADI in the germline V gene. The CDR3 extends over 15 amino acids. CDR3 nucleotide sequence: TGCGCCAGCAGTAGGATAGCGATGAGCACAGATACGCAGTATTTT. As protein: CASSRIAMSTDTQYF.

This clone showed up just once. V gene TRBV6-4 combines with J gene TRBJ2-3, with D maybe TRBD2 (5 bases). The V gene lost 3 bases and the J gene lost 0 bases, with 10 bases spanning the gap. This CDR3 spans 15 amino acids. Per germline, CDR1 MRHNA and CDR2 SNTAGT. CDR3: CASSESAASTDTQYF. In nucleotides, the CDR3 is TGTGCCAGCAGTGAGTCAGCGGCTAGCACAGATACGCAGTATTTT.

The rearrangement uses TRBV4-2 and TRBJ2-1, with 9 bases lining up with TRBD2. There are 13 residues in the CDR3. The germline gives CDR1 LGHNA, CDR2 YNFKEQ. The V and J ends lost 0 bases and 10 bases, in that order; junction bases with no gene match: 1. CDR3 protein: CASSQELAGEQFF. In nucleotides, the CDR3 is TGTGCCAGCAGCCAAGAACTAGCGGGCGAGCAGTTCTTC.

The chain employs TRBV6-5 and TRBJ1-6; unclear D gene. The CDR3 length is 16 residues. The ends were cut back, 0 bases at V and 0 bases at J, with 6 bases in the middle. Germline loops: CDR1 MNHEY, CDR2 SVGAGI. The CDR3, as DNA: TGTGCCAGCAGTTACTCCCCGAGCTCCTATAATTCACCCCTCCACTTT. It specifies CASSYSPSSYNSPLHF.

The CDR3 DNA sequence: TGTGCCAGCAGTTATAACAGGGCCTACGAGCAGTACGTC. Its translation is CASSYNRAYEQYV. The rearrangement joins TRBV6-1 to TRBJ2-7; tentatively, D is TRBD1 (6 bases). Germline lookup yields CDR1 MNHNS and CDR2 SASEGT. Between the trimmed V and J ends, which lost 5 bases and 2 bases, there was a span of 10 bases. This CDR3 is built from 13 residues.

This rearrangement joins TRBV28 to TRBJ2-2, with D uncertain. V lost 2 bases to trimming and J lost 5 bases, with 6 bases between them. The CDR3 has 13 amino acids. Germline CDR1 MDHEN, CDR2 SYDVKM. The CDR3 sequence is CASSLTPTGELFF. CDR3 nucleotide sequence: TGTGCCAGCAGTTTAACCCCGACCGGGGAGCTGTTTTTT. The whole variable domain, filled in from reference TRBV28 and TRBJ2-2, reads DVKVTQSSRYLVKRTGEKVFLECVQDMDHENMFWYRQDPGLGLRLIYFSYDVKMKEKGDIPEGYSVSREKKERFSLILESASTNQTSMYLCASSLTPTGELFFGEGSRLTVL.

The genes are TRBV18 and TRBJ1-3; the match to TRBD1 covers 7 bases. V gave up 1 base and J gave up 0 bases; unmatched junction bases: 9. This CDR3 spans 18 amino acids. The germline V gene has CDR1 KGHSH and CDR2 LQKENI. CDR3 bases: TGTGCCAGCTCACCACTGAGGGACAGTTCGGTCTCTGGAAACACCATATATTTT. As protein: CASSPLRDSSVSGNTIYF.

J is TRBJ1-5 and V is TRBV5-6, with a possible D match to TRBD1 (5 bases). The V and J ends lost 3 bases and 6 bases respectively, with 7 bases between them. Germline values: CDR1 SGHDT, CDR2 YYEEEE. There are 12 residues in the CDR3. This CDR3 is CASSSGFQPQHF. CDR3 sequence (DNA): TGTGCCAGCAGCTCAGGGTTTCAGCCCCAGCATTTT. The full variable domain, in which reference TRBV5-6 and TRBJ1-5 provide the parts outside the CDR3, is DAGVTQSPTHLIKTRGQQVTLRCSPKSGHDTVSWYQQALGQGPQFIFQYYEEEERQRGNFPDRFSGHQFPNYSSELNVNALLLGDSALYLCASSSGFQPQHFGDGTRLSIL.

This chain connects TRBV27 to TRBJ2-7, with 7 bases matching TRBD1. Germline CDR1 reads MNHEY; CDR2 reads SMNVEV (reference sequence). V shed 5 bases and J 0 bases; nucleotides not matched to a gene: 10. There are 16 residues in the CDR3. As DNA, the CDR3 is TGTGCCAGCAGTCCATCTACAGGGGCGAGCTCCTACGAGCAGTACTTC. It is translated as CASSPSTGASSYEQYF.

The chain is built from TRBV7-8 and TRBJ1-4; TRBD1 matches 9 bases. The germline V gene has CDR1 SGHVS and CDR2 FQNEAQ. The length of the CDR3 is 17 residues. The ends lost 1 base at V and 3 bases at J; junction bases unmatched: 6. CDR3 sequence reads: CASSLEQGAWANEKLFF. Written as DNA, the CDR3 is TGTGCCAGCAGCTTAGAACAGGGGGCGTGGGCTAATGAAAAACTGTTTTTT. Complete variable domain (other parts from reference TRBV7-8 and TRBJ1-4): GAGVSQSPRYKVAKRGQDVALRCDPISGHVSLFWYQQALGQGPEFLTYFQNEAQLDKSGLPSDRFFAERPEGSVSTLKIQRTQQEDSAVYLCASSLEQGAWANEKLFFGSGTQLSVL.

The chain uses TRBV6-4 and TRBJ2-7, with D unclear. This CDR3 has 13 residues. V lost 7 bases and J 4 bases, leaving 14 bases between the germline ends. Germline CDR1 and CDR2: MRHNA and SNTAGT. The CDR3 DNA sequence: TGTGCCAGCACCGAAAGGATCCTTTACGAGCAGTACTTC. Translated, it gives CASTERILYEQYF.

V and J are TRBV25-1 and TRBJ1-1; D unresolved. V lost 4 bases to trimming and J lost 0 bases, with 12 bases between them. Looked up from germline, CDR1 is MGHDK and CDR2 is SYGVNS. This CDR3 comprises 15 residues. The DNA for the CDR3 is TGTGCCAGCAGTGTGACGGGAACCTTGAACACTGAAGCTTTCTTT. Its translation is CASSVTGTLNTEAFF.

V is TRBV27 and J is TRBJ2-1; the D gene could be TRBD1 or TRBD2 (6 bases each). Germline CDR1 reads MNHEY; CDR2 reads SMNVEV (reference sequence). This CDR3 has 12 residues. V lost 8 bases and J 7 bases, leaving 12 bases between the germline ends. CDR3 sequence reads: CASRRGANEQFF. As DNA, the CDR3 is TGTGCCAGCCGAAGGGGGGCGAATGAGCAGTTCTTC.

This rearrangement joins TRBV30 to TRBJ2-5; no clear D gene. Germline assignment: CDR1 GTSNPN and CDR2 SVGIG (reference sequence). The CDR3 spans 12 residues. V lost 2 bases, J lost 4 bases, and 8 bases lay in between. The CDR3 nucleotides read TGTGCCTGGAGTTCGAGTGGAGAGACCCAGTACTTC. It yields the protein CAWSSSGETQYF.

In regard to this clone: This may arise from a read error, as a much more abundant clone is one base away. CDR3 amino acids: CASSPAGNSYSPLHF. The CDR3 DNA follows: TGCGCCAGCAGCCCGGCAGGGAATAGTTATTCACCCCTCCACTTT. This chain connects TRBV4-1 to TRBJ1-6, with D perhaps matching TRBD1 (5 bases). V lost 4 bases and J lost 8, with 15 bases in between. Germline CDR1 reads MGHRA; CDR2 reads YSYEKL. The CDR3 has 15 residues.

This clone was counted once. The genes are TRBV19 and TRBJ1-2; TRBD1 matches at 7 bases. Germline CDR1 is LNHDA and CDR2 is SQIVND (reference sequence). This CDR3 has 13 residues. J was trimmed by 7 bases and V by 7 bases; bases with no gene match: 9. The CDR3 is CASKFRGITGYTF. The CDR3 DNA follows: TGTGCCAGTAAATTCAGGGGGATCACTGGCTACACCTTC.

This clone was detected once. CDR3 coding DNA: TGTGCCAGCAGCATTAGCGGGTACACCGGGGAGCTGTTTTTT. Its translation is CASSISGYTGELFF. The genes are TRBV7-6 and TRBJ2-2; TRBD2 matches 7 bases. The J segment lost 3 bases and the V segment lost 5 bases, leaving 3 bases of the junction unmatched. The germline V gene has CDR1 SGHVS and CDR2 FNYEAQ. The CDR3 totals 14 residues.

This sequence joins TRBV7-9 and TRBJ2-3; D unclear. The V gene lost 5 bases and the J gene lost 5 bases, with 14 bases spanning the gap. Germline V CDR1 and CDR2: SEHNR, FQNEAQ (reference sequence). CDR3 length equals 14 residues. CDR3 DNA sequence: TGTGCCAGCAGCCGAGACTTGGGTAGAGATACGCAGTATTTT. It specifies CASSRDLGRDTQYF. The full variable domain, with the rest looked up from reference TRBV7-9 and TRBJ2-3, is DTGVSQNPRHKITKRGQNVTFRCDPISEHNRLYWYRQTLGQGPEFLTYFQNEAQLEKSRLLSDRFSAERPKGSFSTLEIQRTEQGDSAMYLCASSRDLGRDTQYFGPGTRLTVL.

The count of this clone is one. The chain links TRBV28 to TRBJ2-3; 7 positions agree with TRBD1. V lost 2 bases to trimming and J lost 6 bases; unmatched junction nucleotides: 2. Germline-derived CDR1 and CDR2 are MDHEN and SYDVKM. The CDR3 sequence is 13 residues long. The CDR3 sequence is CASSLTGADTQYF. CDR3 sequence (DNA): TGTGCCAGCAGTTTAACAGGGGCGGATACGCAGTATTTT. Supplemented by reference TRBV28 and TRBJ2-3, the full variable domain reads DVKVTQSSRYLVKRTGEKVFLECVQDMDHENMFWYRQDPGLGLRLIYFSYDVKMKEKGDIPEGYSVSREKKERFSLILESASTNQTSMYLCASSLTGADTQYFGPGTRLTVL.

The chain joins TRBV11-2 to TRBJ1-4; tentative D call: TRBD1 (5 bases). The V gene lost 5 bases and the J gene lost 6 bases, with 19 bases spanning the gap. The germline V gene has CDR1 SGHAT and CDR2 FQNNGV. The CDR3 contains 16 residues. The CDR3 nucleotides are TGTGCCAGCAGCCTGGGACCCGGTTATTTTGATGAAAAACTGTTTTTT. It encodes CASSLGPGYFDEKLFF.

The gene calls are TRBV7-9 and TRBJ2-3, with 10 bases matching TRBD2. The V and J ends lost 2 bases and 3 bases, in that order; junction bases with no gene match: 2. This CDR3 has 15 amino acids. Germline assignment: CDR1 SEHNR and CDR2 FQNEAQ (reference sequence). The CDR3 DNA reads TGTGCCAGCAGCTTACTAGCGGGAGTAACAGATACGCAGTATTTT. Translating gives CASSLLAGVTDTQYF. Supplemented by reference TRBV7-9 and TRBJ2-3, the full variable domain reads DTGVSQNPRHKITKRGQNVTFRCDPISEHNRLYWYRQTLGQGPEFLTYFQNEAQLEKSRLLSDRFSAERPKGSFSTLEIQRTEQGDSAMYLCASSLLAGVTDTQYFGPGTRLTVL.

The chain carries TRBV5-4 and TRBJ2-3, with 11 bases identical to TRBD2. Germline CDR1 reads SGHNT; CDR2 reads YYREEE (reference sequence). The V gene end was trimmed by 4 bases and the J gene end by 5 bases; junction bases not matched to a gene: 18. The length of the CDR3 is 19 residues. CDR3 nucleotide sequence: TGTGCCAGCAGCCCGCGGGGGCTAGCGGGAGGCCTCTCCCTAGATACGCAGTATTTT. Amino acid sequence: CASSPRGLAGGLSLDTQYF.